This TCR beta chain derives from a study of T cell repertoires in cytomegalovirus infection. Study summary: Public signatures in TCR beta pointed to CMV infection and matching HLA type. The study, taken as a whole, reports: Within the response measured ex vivo, HLA-C-restricted CMV-specific TCR beta clonotypes were dominant. The cumulative frequency of public TCR beta families identified carriers of CMV plus the relevant HLA.

A remark on this clonotype: Its antigen remains unknown.

TCRdb reprocessed the reads via MiXCR and lists one record per CDR3 protein. The sample includes roughly 640,000 distinct CDR3 sequences, 20% to 25% of them seen just once. Germline V CDR1 and CDR2: ENHRY, SYGVKD. V shed 3 bases and J shed 0 bases, with 5 bases lying between them. The CDR3 contains 13 residues. This chain connects TRBV10-3 to TRBJ1-1, with no clear D. The source material was CD8+ T cells from PBMCs. This receptor was identified in a human donor in good health (CMV status not recorded). Some clones in this sample may be carry-over from other donors' samples. The CDR3 spells CAISDRLNTEAFF. In nucleotides, the CDR3 is TGTGCCATCAGTGACCGCCTGAACACTGAAGCTTTCTTT.